The T cell receptor beta chain described here comes from a study of T cell responses to AZD1222 COVID-19 vaccine. Study-wide findings and caveats: The study found Spike-specific TCR breadth and depth rose after two AZD1222 doses. Females outnumbered males among donors, who were mostly white British; clonal diversity was possibly underestimated.

Comments on this clone: Its antigen is not identified.

V lost 2 bases, J lost 6 bases, and 4 bases lay in between. CDR1 is MNHNY, CDR2 SVGAGI, per germline (reference sequence). This CDR3 comprises 11 residues. Repertoires were generated with immunoSEQ multiplex PCR, while TCRdb's copy carries only in-frame clones and drops some. The sample lists 110,000 or so clones, approximately 89% occurring once. The sample here was peripheral blood, taken on day 0 of MenACWY control vaccination. The receptor's source is an adult in good health. The chain is built from TRBV6-6 and TRBJ2-5; D remains unclear. This CDR3 reads CASSYGQTQYF. CDR3 DNA sequence: TGTGCCAGCAGTTACGGGCAGACCCAGTACTTC.